The 3 T cell receptor beta chains presented below share a single source sample, sequenced in a study of CD8 T cells in ankylosing spondylitis. Each CDR3 protein gets one entry after TCRdb re-called the 5' RACE reads with MiXCR. The table shows under 400,000 distinct CDR3 sequences, with 11% occurring only once. The source material was blood, either unsorted or a sorted T cell fraction (not recorded which). Source of these receptors: a female donor with ankylosing spondylitis or in good health (not recorded which).

The CDR3 DNA reads as TGTGCCAGCAGTTCGAACGACTCCGGGGAGCTGTTTTTT. This encodes CASSSNDSGELFF. V and J are TRBV7-9 and TRBJ2-2, with no clear D. This CDR3 region has 13 residues. V shed 6 bases and J shed 6 bases, with 11 bases lying between them. CDR1 SEHNR and CDR2 FQNEAQ come from the germline V gene (reference sequence).

V gene TRBV7-9 combines with J gene TRBJ2-1; D is tentatively TRBD1 or TRBD2 (5 bases each). The germline CDR1 and CDR2 sequences are SEHNR and FQNEAQ (reference sequence). V shed 7 bases and J shed 1 base, with 20 bases lying between them. CDR3 length: 17 residues. CDR3 nucleotides: TGTGCCAGCAACCTTACCATAGGTGGGGGTTCCTACAATGAGCAGTTCTTC. Its protein product is CASNLTIGGGSYNEQFF.

This clonotype has ten or more counts. The chain couples TRBV20-1 to TRBJ1-3; D may be TRBD1 (5 bases). The length of the CDR3 is 15 residues. The V end lost 5 bases, the J end lost 2 bases, and 16 bases lay between the germline ends. From germline, CDR1 is DFQATT and CDR2 SNEGSKA (reference sequence). The CDR3 coding sequence is TGCAGTGCTTCTCCCGCCGGGACCGCTGGAAACACCATATATTTT. Protein sequence: CSASPAGTAGNTIYF.